This T cell receptor beta chain stems from a study of T-cell memory formation after mild COVID-19. Study results and caveats: The study found balanced CD4/CD8 in clones contracting day 15 to 85 and a CD4+ lean in later expanders.

TCRdb processed the 5' RACE reads anew with MiXCR; each CDR3 protein has one entry. The sample consists of roughly 47,000 distinct CDR3 sequences, approximately 6.6% of them appearing once. This clonotype was observed a few times. The antigen remains unidentified. Sequencing was done on a sample of PBMCs or a T cell subset sorted from them (not recorded which). The sequence derives from a young man who had mild COVID-19 (a few samples of this study predate the infection). Cell type and time point are not known.

CDR3 nucleotides: TGTGCCACCAGCAGCCGGGACAGGGGGACCGGGGAGCTGTTTTTT. As protein: CATSSRDRGTGELFF. This chain connects TRBV15 to TRBJ2-2; 11 bases are shared with TRBD1. The J segment lost 5 bases and the V segment lost 3 bases, leaving 2 bases of the junction unmatched. Germline V gives CDR1 LNHNV, CDR2 YYDKDF (reference sequence). The CDR3 totals 15 residues.